This T cell receptor beta chain originates from a study of T cell repertoires in cytomegalovirus infection. Background on the study: Both a matching HLA type and CMV infection were indicated by public TCR beta signatures.

Study findings and constraints: HLA-C-restricted, CMV-specific TCR beta clonotypes were dominant ex vivo.

TCRdb processed the reads anew with MiXCR; each CDR3 protein has one entry. The sample yields hundreds of thousands of distinct CDR3 sequences, about 33% seen once. Germline assignment: CDR1 SQVTM and CDR2 ANQGSEA. The ends were cut back, 7 bases at V and 1 base at J, with 8 bases in the middle. The CDR3 is made up of 12 amino acids. To note about this clonotype: Its antigen remains unknown.

The rearrangement uses TRBV29-1 and TRBJ1-3; the D is unclear. This specimen was cultured PBMCs, taken from culture after CMV antigen stimulation. The receptor was derived from a human donor in good health (CMV status not recorded). Some clones in this sample may be carry-over from other donors' samples. This CDR3 reads CSAGSSGNTIYF. The CDR3 DNA is TGCAGCGCGGGGTCGTCTGGAAACACCATATATTTT.